This record covers a single T cell receptor (beta chain). Its specificity is unknown. This record belongs to a study of cytomegalovirus exposure and HLA in healthy donors. Generated by immunoSEQ multiplex PCR, the TCRdb table keeps only in-frame clones and is missing some. Seen here are about 110,000 clones, approximately 90% observed once, and the top ten hold around 2%. J lost 7 bases, V lost 6 bases, and 13 bases had no gene match. Germline assignment: CDR1 MNHEY and CDR2 SMNVEV (reference sequence). This CDR3 comprises 15 residues. Study-level findings and limits: The tendency of first-cohort TCR clusters to co-occur in the roughly 110 validation repertoires was identified by a subsequent analysis. Among TCR beta chains, those listed as cytomegalovirus-associated numbered some 170. Under in vitro conditions, three CMV-associated chains were confirmed as specific for CMV antigens.

The sequenced material came from PBMCs. The V and J genes are TRBV27 and TRBJ2-7; 9 bases line up with TRBD1. This clonotype originated in a woman aged 18-29 years in good health and CMV-seronegative. CDR3 DNA sequence: TGTGCCAGCAGCTGGAACAGGGGGCAAGGTGGGGAGCAGTACTTC. It encodes CASSWNRGQGGEQYF.